The rows below give T cell receptor beta chains drawn from one sample of a study of molecular identifiers for immune sequencing clone quantification. Via MiXCR, TCRdb re-called the PCR reads, giving one row per CDR3 protein. In the table there are about 630,000 distinct CDR3 sequences, less than 30% of which are singletons. The specimen sequenced was naive CD8+ T cells from blood, with Jurkat cell RNA spiked in. These receptors were taken from a human donor in good health. Some libraries in this study had Jurkat cell RNA spiked in. Each CDR3 is given with its conserved first and last residue. D genes are given only for firm matches. Some rows have no size entry. The others give once, few or many, or a class for an expanded clone.

TRBD1,many,TRBJ2-7,TRBV14,CASSHGVGGDPYEQYF,TGTGCCAGCAGCCACGGCGTAGGGGGCGATCCCTACGAGCAGTACTTC
.,.,TRBJ2-7,TRBV4-1,CASALEGGLPTYEQYF,TGCGCCAGCGCCCTAGAGGGAGGTTTACCAACCTACGAGCAGTACTTC
.,few,TRBJ1-5,TRBV19,CASSIVSGGNQPQHF,TGTGCCAGTAGTATAGTGTCCGGGGGCAATCAGCCCCAGCATTTT
.,many,TRBJ2-3,TRBV7-2,CASSLVEGGLTDTQYF,TGTGCCAGCAGCTTAGTGGAGGGGGGGCTTACAGATACGCAGTATTTT
.,many,TRBJ2-6,TRBV4-2,CASSQTRQSNSGANVLTF,TGTGCCAGCAGCCAAACCAGACAGAGTAACTCTGGGGCCAACGTCCTGACTTTC
.,many,TRBJ1-1,TRBV28,CASSLIGARLNTEAFF,TGTGCCAGCAGTCTTATTGGTGCGAGGTTGAACACTGAAGCTTTCTTT
.,many,TRBJ2-7,TRBV5-6,CATGIREATYEQYF,TGTGCCACCGGGATCCGAGAGGCGACCTACGAGCAGTACTTC
TRBD2,many,TRBJ2-5,TRBV5-5,CASSPWTSGSKETQYF,TGTGCCAGCAGCCCCTGGACTAGCGGGAGCAAGGAGACCCAGTACTTC
.,.,TRBJ1-2,TRBV9,CASSVGGADYGYTF,TGTGCCAGCAGCGTAGGGGGCGCTGACTATGGCTACACCTTC
TRBD1,.,TRBJ2-7,TRBV6-2/TRBV6-3,CARSSPGQGFPEQYF,TGTGCCAGAAGTTCTCCGGGACAGGGATTTCCCGAGCAGTACTTC
.,many,TRBJ1-5,TRBV6-6,CASFPSGNQPQHF,TGTGCCAGCTTCCCCTCAGGAAATCAGCCCCAGCATTTT
.,few,TRBJ1-6,TRBV28,CASSLSQGSGYNSPLHF,TGTGCCAGCAGTTTATCCCAGGGGTCCGGCTATAATTCACCCCTCCACTTT
TRBD2,many,TRBJ2-3,TRBV27,CASRERERIDTQYF,TGTGCCAGCAGGGAGCGGGAGAGGATTGATACGCAGTATTTT
.,.,TRBJ2-2,TRBV11-2,CASSLLLGYTGELFF,TGTGCCAGCAGCTTACTACTGGGATACACCGGGGAGCTGTTTTTT
.,few,TRBJ1-1,TRBV5-1,CASSPDARAEAFF,TGCGCCAGCAGCCCGGACGCCAGGGCTGAAGCTTTCTTT
TRBD1,many,TRBJ2-5,TRBV20-1,CSARDRDRVYQETQYF,TGCAGTGCTAGAGATAGGGACAGAGTGTACCAAGAGACCCAGTACTTC
TRBD1,many,TRBJ2-7,TRBV28,CASSPTGYGYEQYF,TGTGCCAGCAGCCCGACAGGGTATGGCTACGAGCAGTACTTC
.,few,TRBJ1-1,TRBV6-2/TRBV6-3,CASSYIPTANTEAFF,TGTGCCAGCAGTTACATTCCCACAGCGAACACTGAAGCTTTCTTT
TRBD2,many,TRBJ2-3,TRBV20-1,CSAPSYDGRVPDTQYF,TGCAGTGCTCCCAGTTATGACGGGAGGGTCCCAGATACGCAGTATTTT
TRBD2,.,TRBJ2-5,TRBV7-6,CASSLRLAGVRETQYF,TGTGCCAGCAGCCTCAGACTAGCGGGAGTACGCGAGACCCAGTACTTC
TRBD1,.,TRBJ2-3,TRBV18,CASSLTGDWADTQYF,TGTGCCAGCTCCTTGACAGGGGATTGGGCAGATACGCAGTATTTT
TRBD2,.,TRBJ2-5,TRBV11-2,CASSPATSGDQETQYF,TGTGCCAGCAGCCCCGCGACTAGCGGGGACCAAGAGACCCAGTACTTC
.,many,TRBJ2-3,TRBV24-1,CATSDETGTLTDTQYF,TGTGCCACCAGTGATGAAACTGGGACCCTCACAGATACGCAGTATTTT
TRBD1,few,TRBJ2-7,TRBV7-8,CASSLAIDRDRLTYEQYF,TGTGCCAGCAGCTTAGCGATAGACCGGGACAGGTTAACCTACGAGCAGTACTTC
.,.,TRBJ2-3,TRBV3-1,CASSQDLQPSTDTQYF,TGTGCCAGCAGCCAAGATTTACAACCCAGCACAGATACGCAGTATTTT
.,.,TRBJ2-7,TRBV19,CASSMSGSYYEQYF,TGTGCCAGTAGTATGTCCGGCAGTTACTACGAGCAGTACTTC
.,.,TRBJ1-2,TRBV24-1,CATSEPGAPLEGYTF,TGTGCCACCAGTGAGCCAGGGGCCCCCCTGGAAGGCTACACCTTC
TRBD1,few,TRBJ2-1,TRBV12-3/TRBV12-4,CASRQTGGVYNEQFF,TGTGCCAGCAGACAGACAGGGGGAGTCTACAATGAGCAGTTCTTC
.,few,TRBJ2-2,TRBV6-6,CASIPSSGPNTGELFF,TGTGCCAGCATCCCCTCTTCGGGGCCTAACACCGGGGAGCTGTTTTTT
TRBD1,.,TRBJ2-1,TRBV6-5,CASSSQGTEQFF,TGTGCCAGCAGCTCACAGGGGACTGAGCAGTTCTTC
.,many,TRBJ2-7,TRBV7-6,CASSLNAVYEQYF,TGTGCCAGCAGCTTAAACGCTGTATACGAGCAGTACTTC
.,many,TRBJ1-5,TRBV7-8,CASSLGASNQPQHF,TGTGCCAGCAGCTTAGGGGCTAGCAATCAGCCCCAGCATTTT
.,.,TRBJ1-1,TRBV2,CASSVVLEMNAEAFF,TGTGCCAGCAGTGTGGTTCTGGAAATGAACGCTGAAGCTTTCTTT
TRBD1,.,TRBJ2-7,TRBV7-9,CASSPRNRGYEQYF,TGTGCCAGCAGCCCCCGGAACAGGGGGTACGAGCAGTACTTC
TRBD2,few,TRBJ2-5,TRBV30,CAWSGIAGYYQETQYF,TGTGCCTGGAGTGGGATAGCGGGGTATTACCAAGAGACCCAGTACTTC
.,.,TRBJ2-2,TRBV7-8,CASSPTPGELFF,TGTGCCAGCAGCCCAACACCCGGGGAGCTGTTTTTT
.,many,TRBJ2-5,TRBV12-3/TRBV12-4,CASSFWRGETQYF,TGTGCCAGCAGTTTTTGGAGGGGAGAGACCCAGTACTTC
.,.,TRBJ1-1,TRBV6-2/TRBV6-3,CASRPIRAPNTEAFF,TGTGCCAGCAGACCCATCCGAGCTCCGAACACTGAAGCTTTCTTT
TRBD1,.,TRBJ2-7,TRBV6-5,CASTYPGAGGTYEQYF,TGTGCCAGCACTTATCCCGGGGCAGGGGGTACCTACGAGCAGTACTTC
.,.,TRBJ1-6,TRBV19,CASNWNAAAYNSPLHF,TGTGCCAGTAACTGGAATGCCGCCGCCTATAATTCACCCCTCCACTTT
TRBD2,many,TRBJ2-5,TRBV9,CASSKTSGGAGETQYF,TGTGCCAGCAGCAAGACTAGCGGGGGGGCTGGAGAGACCCAGTACTTC
.,.,TRBJ2-7,TRBV4-1,CAGGRDPGTFSYERYF,TGCGCCGGCGGCCGGGATCCGGGGACGTTCTCCTACGAGCGGTACTTC
.,.,TRBJ1-3,TRBV9,CASSVETGNTIYF,TGTGCCAGCAGCGTAGAAACAGGAAACACCATATATTTT
.,.,TRBJ2-1,TRBV28,CASRLRGGLLSYNEQFF,TGTGCCAGCAGACTTAGGGGGGGCTTACTCTCCTACAATGAGCAGTTCTTC
TRBD1,many,TRBJ2-2,TRBV29-1,CSVLKVLDREDTGELFF,TGCAGCGTACTAAAAGTCCTGGACAGGGAGGACACCGGGGAGCTGTTTTTT
.,.,TRBJ2-5,TRBV30,CAWREGVQETQYF,TGTGCCTGGAGGGAGGGGGTTCAGGAGACCCAGTACTTC
.,.,TRBJ2-3,TRBV3-2,CASSQGSTGGVKDTQYF,TGCGCCAGCAGCCAAGGGTCAACGGGGGGGGTGAAAGATACGCAGTATTTT
.,many,TRBJ1-3,TRBV5-8,CASSLGQTTIYF,TGTGCCAGCAGCTTAGGCCAGACCACCATATATTTT
.,many,TRBJ2-3,TRBV7-9,CASSPPPPSTDTQYF,TGTGCCAGCAGCCCCCCCCCTCCTAGCACAGATACGCAGTATTTT
TRBD2,.,TRBJ2-3,TRBV27,CASSLEGLAGGTDTQYF,TGTGCCAGCAGTCTGGAGGGGCTAGCGGGGGGCACAGATACGCAGTATTTT
.,.,TRBJ2-1,TRBV30,CAWNLAPLSYNEQFF,TGTGCCTGGAACCTAGCCCCGCTCTCCTACAATGAGCAGTTCTTC
.,.,TRBJ1-4,TRBV6-1,CASSEGPGTNEKLFF,TGTGCCAGCAGTGAAGGACCTGGGACTAATGAAAAACTGTTTTTT
TRBD1,once,TRBJ1-1,TRBV5-8,CASSLQGTDTEAFF,TGTGCCAGCAGCTTGCAGGGGACAGACACTGAAGCTTTCTTT
.,few,TRBJ1-6,TRBV13,CASAISGQGFGSPLHF,TGTGCCAGCGCTATATCGGGGCAGGGGTTTGGTTCACCCCTCCACTTT
TRBD1,many,TRBJ1-1,TRBV5-6,CASSGGTGIGEAFF,TGTGCCAGCAGCGGGGGGACAGGGATCGGTGAAGCTTTCTTT
.,many,TRBJ2-7,TRBV13,CASSLEYEQYF,TGTGCCAGCAGTTTGGAGTACGAGCAGTACTTC